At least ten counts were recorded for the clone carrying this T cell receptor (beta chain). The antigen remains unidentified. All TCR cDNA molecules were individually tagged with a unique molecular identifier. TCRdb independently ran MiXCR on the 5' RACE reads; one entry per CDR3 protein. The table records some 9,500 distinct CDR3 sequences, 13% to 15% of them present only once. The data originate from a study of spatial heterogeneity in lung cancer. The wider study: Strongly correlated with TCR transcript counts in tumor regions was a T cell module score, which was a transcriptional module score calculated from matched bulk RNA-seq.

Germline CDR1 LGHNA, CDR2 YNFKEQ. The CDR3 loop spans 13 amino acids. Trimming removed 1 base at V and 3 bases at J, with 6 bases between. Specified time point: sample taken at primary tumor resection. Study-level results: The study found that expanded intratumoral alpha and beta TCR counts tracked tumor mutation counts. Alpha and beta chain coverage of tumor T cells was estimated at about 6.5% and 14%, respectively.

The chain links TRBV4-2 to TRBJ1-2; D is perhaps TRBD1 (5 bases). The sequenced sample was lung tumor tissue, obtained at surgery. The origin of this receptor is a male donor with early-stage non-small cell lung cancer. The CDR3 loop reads CASSQGGDYGYTF. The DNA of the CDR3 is TGTGCCAGCAGCCAAGGGGGGGACTATGGCTACACCTTC.